This T cell receptor beta chain was identified in a study of T cell changes during pregnancy in multiple sclerosis. The CDR3 spans 11 residues. CDR1 is KGHSH and CDR2 is LQKENI in the germline V gene. V lost 6 bases, J lost 8 bases, and 8 bases lay in between. Using immunoSEQ multiplex PCR, the repertoire was profiled, and TCRdb retains in-frame clones only, with some absent. This table has about 59,000 clones, about 93% appearing once. The sample consisted of CD4+ T cells from peripheral blood mononuclear cells, taken before pregnancy. The V call is TRBV18, the J call TRBJ1-3; D call uncertain. This sequence originates from a female donor with multiple sclerosis, enrolled in a pregnancy study. The CDR3 region has the DNA TGTGCCAGCTCCGGCGGGGACACCATATATTTT. The encoded protein is CASSGGDTIYF.